This TCR beta chain was profiled in a study of T cell responses to AZD1222 COVID-19 vaccine. Study results and caveats: Donors were largely white British and mainly female; clonal diversity was possibly underestimated.

The table lists this clone with a count of one. Its antigen is not known. TCRdb keeps only in-frame clones here, not all; method: immunoSEQ multiplex PCR. The sample carries 150,000 to 160,000 clones, 90% recorded once. Between the trimmed V and J ends, which lost 4 bases and 0 bases, there was a span of 13 bases. Germline lookup yields CDR1 SGHNT and CDR2 YYREEE (reference sequence). The CDR3 spans 15 residues. The genes are TRBV5-4 and TRBJ1-1; weak D call: TRBD1 (5 bases). This material consisted of peripheral blood, taken 28 days after the second AZD1222 dose. The origin of this receptor is an adult who received the AZD1222 COVID-19 vaccine. CDR3 sequence (DNA): TGTGCCAGCAGCACACGGACGGACATGAACACTGAAGCTTTCTTT. It translates to CASSTRTDMNTEAFF.